These T cell receptor beta chains were read from a single sample in a study of cytomegalovirus exposure and HLA in healthy donors. Sequencing was performed with immunoSEQ multiplex PCR; in TCRdb, only in-frame clones are kept and a portion is missing. The sample comprises about 200,000 clones, 79% of which are singletons, and about 4.4% rests with the top ten. The material sequenced was PBMCs. The receptors were gathered from a woman aged 25 to 45 in good health and CMV-seropositive. The CDR3 runs from the conserved cysteine through the conserved F or W. A D gene is named only where the DNA matches it firmly. The listing skips clone size in some rows; elsewhere it reads once, few, many or a size class.

abundance: .
j_gene: TRBJ1-5
d_gene: .
v_gene: TRBV30
CDR3aa: CAWRPQALRGPQHF
CDR3nt: TGTGCCTGGAGGCCACAGGCCCTGCGGGGGCCCCAGCATTTT

abundance: few
j_gene: TRBJ2-3
d_gene: TRBD2
v_gene: TRBV27
CDR3aa: CASSSPLAGGTDTQYF
CDR3nt: TGTGCCAGCAGTTCCCCGCTAGCGGGAGGGACAGATACGCAGTATTTT

abundance: .
j_gene: TRBJ2-3
d_gene: .
v_gene: TRBV27
CDR3aa: CASSLLGPQGGDTQYF
CDR3nt: TGTGCCAGCAGTCTTCTAGGCCCACAGGGTGGCGATACGCAGTATTTT

abundance: once
j_gene: TRBJ2-2
d_gene: TRBD2
v_gene: TRBV4-2
CDR3aa: CASSQEAHRNSGSLTGELFF
CDR3nt: TGTGCCAGCAGCCAAGAGGCCCACCGAAACAGCGGGAGCTTGACCGGGGAGCTGTTTTTT

abundance: .
j_gene: TRBJ1-2
d_gene: .
v_gene: TRBV11-2
CDR3aa: CASSLGSNYGYTF
CDR3nt: TGTGCCAGCAGCCTCGGGAGTAATTATGGCTACACCTTC

abundance: .
j_gene: TRBJ1-2
d_gene: .
v_gene: TRBV9
CDR3aa: CANFCHPNYGYTF
CDR3nt: TGTGCCAACTTCTGCCACCCTAACTATGGCTACACCTTC

abundance: .
j_gene: TRBJ1-1
d_gene: .
v_gene: TRBV10-3
CDR3aa: CAISEPNRSEAFF
CDR3nt: TGTGCCATCAGTGAGCCCAACAGGTCTGAAGCTTTCTTT

abundance: .
j_gene: TRBJ1-5
d_gene: TRBD1
v_gene: TRBV9
CDR3aa: CASSAGTGYYQPQHF
CDR3nt: TGTGCCAGCAGCGCCGGGACAGGGTATTACCAGCCCCAGCATTTT

abundance: .
j_gene: TRBJ2-7
d_gene: .
v_gene: TRBV9
CDR3aa: CASSVGPPGVGEQYF
CDR3nt: TGTGCCAGCAGCGTAGGCCCCCCGGGGGTGGGCGAGCAGTACTTC

abundance: .
j_gene: TRBJ2-7
d_gene: .
v_gene: TRBV5-4
CDR3aa: CASSYGQNFYEQYF
CDR3nt: TGTGCCAGCAGCTATGGACAAAATTTCTACGAGCAGTACTTC

abundance: few
j_gene: TRBJ1-4
d_gene: .
v_gene: TRBV6-5
CDR3aa: CASSYGGVDEKLFF
CDR3nt: TGTGCCAGCAGTTACGGGGGCGTAGACGAAAAACTGTTTTTT

abundance: .
j_gene: TRBJ2-1
d_gene: TRBD2
v_gene: TRBV5-4
CDR3aa: CASSLPTEGGGRNEQFF
CDR3nt: TGTGCCAGCAGCCTCCCCACGGAGGGCGGGGGAAGGAATGAGCAGTTCTTC

abundance: few
j_gene: TRBJ1-2
d_gene: .
v_gene: TRBV5-1
CDR3aa: CASSLYQAGGNYGYTF
CDR3nt: TGCGCCAGCAGCTTGTACCAGGCCGGGGGGAACTATGGCTACACCTTC

abundance: .
j_gene: TRBJ2-3
d_gene: .
v_gene: TRBV7-2
CDR3aa: CASSLAKRNRYGVTQYF
CDR3nt: TGTGCCAGCAGCTTAGCGAAGCGGAATAGATACGGGGTTACGCAGTATTTT

abundance: few
j_gene: TRBJ2-7
d_gene: TRBD1
v_gene: TRBV7-8
CDR3aa: CASSTHRDSSYEQYF
CDR3nt: TGTGCCAGCAGCACCCACCGGGACAGCTCCTACGAGCAGTACTTC

abundance: .
j_gene: TRBJ1-5
d_gene: .
v_gene: TRBV30
CDR3aa: CAWSVGVDSNQPQHF
CDR3nt: TGTGCCTGGAGTGTCGGGGTGGATAGCAATCAGCCCCAGCATTTT

abundance: .
j_gene: TRBJ2-2
d_gene: .
v_gene: TRBV6-5
CDR3aa: CASSYDWGPRAGELFF
CDR3nt: TGTGCCAGCAGTTACGATTGGGGCCCTAGGGCAGGGGAGCTGTTTTTT

abundance: once
j_gene: TRBJ2-1
d_gene: .
v_gene: TRBV7-8
CDR3aa: CASSLDFGLANSYNEQFF
CDR3nt: TGTGCCAGCAGCTTAGATTTTGGCCTAGCGAACTCCTACAATGAGCAGTTCTTC

abundance: .
j_gene: TRBJ2-2
d_gene: .
v_gene: TRBV11-2
CDR3aa: CASSLNAAGNTGELFF
CDR3nt: TGTGCCAGCAGCTTAAATGCGGCGGGGAACACCGGGGAGCTGTTTTTT

abundance: .
j_gene: TRBJ2-1
d_gene: .
v_gene: TRBV11-3
CDR3aa: CASSSGLYNEQFF
CDR3nt: TGTGCCAGCAGCTCAGGACTTTACAATGAGCAGTTCTTC

abundance: .
j_gene: TRBJ1-5
d_gene: .
v_gene: TRBV7-7
CDR3aa: CASSFWGGRAPFRNQPQHF
CDR3nt: TGTGCCAGCAGCTTTTGGGGAGGGAGGGCACCTTTTCGCAATCAGCCCCAGCATTTT

abundance: .
j_gene: TRBJ2-1
d_gene: TRBD2
v_gene: TRBV4-1
CDR3aa: CASSQRGTSGSDEQFF
CDR3nt: TGCGCCAGCAGCCAGAGGGGGACTAGCGGGAGTGATGAGCAGTTCTTC

abundance: .
j_gene: TRBJ2-1
d_gene: .
v_gene: TRBV11-3
CDR3aa: CASSRPSGGNEQFF
CDR3nt: TGTGCCAGCAGCCGTCCGTCAGGGGGGAATGAGCAGTTCTTC

abundance: few
j_gene: TRBJ2-1
d_gene: .
v_gene: TRBV6-1
CDR3aa: CASSEKRLYNEQFF
CDR3nt: TGTGCCAGCAGTGAGAAGCGGCTCTACAATGAGCAGTTCTTC

abundance: .
j_gene: TRBJ2-3
d_gene: .
v_gene: TRBV7-8
CDR3aa: CASSLAQGPVIGSPGYF
CDR3nt: TGTGCCAGCAGCTTAGCGCAAGGCCCCGTGATTGGGAGCCCGGGGTATTTT

abundance: .
j_gene: TRBJ2-1
d_gene: .
v_gene: TRBV2
CDR3aa: CASRGAAGAYNEQFF
CDR3nt: TGTGCCAGCAGGGGGGCGGCGGGAGCCTACAATGAGCAGTTCTTC

abundance: once
j_gene: TRBJ2-7
d_gene: TRBD2
v_gene: TRBV30
CDR3aa: CACSGTSRYEQYF
CDR3nt: TGTGCCTGTTCCGGGACTAGCCGCTACGAGCAGTACTTC

abundance: few
j_gene: TRBJ2-2
d_gene: .
v_gene: TRBV7-2
CDR3aa: CARGEGGNTGELFF
CDR3nt: TGTGCCAGGGGGGAGGGGGGGAACACCGGGGAGCTGTTTTTT

abundance: .
j_gene: TRBJ2-5
d_gene: TRBD1
v_gene: TRBV9
CDR3aa: CTSSVEGQGQTQYF
CDR3nt: TGTACCAGCAGCGTAGAGGGACAGGGGCAGACCCAGTACTTC

abundance: few
j_gene: TRBJ2-5
d_gene: TRBD2
v_gene: TRBV7-2
CDR3aa: CASSLGVAGGQETQYF
CDR3nt: TGTGCCAGCAGCTTAGGCGTAGCGGGGGGCCAAGAGACCCAGTACTTC

abundance: .
j_gene: TRBJ2-1
d_gene: .
v_gene: TRBV29-1
CDR3aa: CSATERLDHEQFF
CDR3nt: TGCAGCGCTACCGAGCGGTTAGACCATGAGCAGTTCTTC

abundance: few
j_gene: TRBJ2-4
d_gene: TRBD1
v_gene: TRBV7-2
CDR3aa: CASSLNRGGNIQYF
CDR3nt: TGTGCCAGCAGCTTAAACAGGGGTGGAAACATTCAGTACTTC

abundance: .
j_gene: TRBJ2-5
d_gene: TRBD2
v_gene: TRBV19
CDR3aa: CASSTVSGEGPETQYF
CDR3nt: TGTGCCAGTAGTACAGTTAGCGGGGAGGGCCCAGAGACCCAGTACTTC